Sequencing of this TCR beta chain was carried out in a study of T cell clonotyping in hematopoietic cell transplantation. Findings and caveats of the study: Without cell sorting, CD4 versus CD8 contributions remain unresolved.

CDR1 SGHDT and CDR2 YYEEEE come from the germline V gene. The CDR3 loop spans 13 amino acids. V lost 2 bases, J lost 1 base, and 6 bases lay in between. This table comes from immunoSEQ multiplex PCR, and its TCRdb copy is limited to in-frame clones, with some not included. The data contain around 10,000 clones, about 92% of them seen just once; the ten biggest clones take up around 13%. The sample's time point: recipient sample about 28 days before transplant, after cytoreduction. Notes on this clone: The antigen is not known.

The sequencing used peripheral blood mononuclear cells, collected before stem cell transplant. The sequence was obtained from a woman aged 40 to 55 with acute myeloid leukemia. Some clones in this sample may be carry-over from other donors' samples. The chain links TRBV5-6 to TRBJ1-1; D remains ambiguous. DNA for the CDR3: TGTGCCAGCAGCTTTCGACAGAACACTGAAGCTTTCTTT. Amino acids: CASSFRQNTEAFF. The full variable domain, in which reference TRBV5-6 and TRBJ1-1 provide the parts outside the CDR3, is DAGVTQSPTHLIKTRGQQVTLRCSPKSGHDTVSWYQQALGQGPQFIFQYYEEEERQRGNFPDRFSGHQFPNYSSELNVNALLLGDSALYLCASSFRQNTEAFFGQGTRLTVV.